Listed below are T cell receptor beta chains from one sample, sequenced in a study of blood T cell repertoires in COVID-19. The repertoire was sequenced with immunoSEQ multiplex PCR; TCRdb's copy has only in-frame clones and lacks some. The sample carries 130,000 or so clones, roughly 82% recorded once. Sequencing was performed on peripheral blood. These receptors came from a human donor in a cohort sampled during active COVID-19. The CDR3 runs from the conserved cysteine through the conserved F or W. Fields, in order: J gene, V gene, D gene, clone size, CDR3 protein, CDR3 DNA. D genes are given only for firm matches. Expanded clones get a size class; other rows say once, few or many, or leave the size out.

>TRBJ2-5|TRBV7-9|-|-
CASSLRTPGAQYF
TGTGCCAGCAGCTTACGGACGCCCGGGGCCCAGTACTTC
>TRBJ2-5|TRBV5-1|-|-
CASSSASAGGETQYF
TGCGCCAGCAGCTCAGCTAGCGCTGGGGGAGAGACCCAGTACTTC
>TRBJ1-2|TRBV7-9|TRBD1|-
CASSPRGTGPNYGYTF
TGTGCCAGCAGCCCTCGAGGGACAGGACCCAACTATGGCTACACCTTC
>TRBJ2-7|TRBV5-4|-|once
CASSSGDKFPYEQYF
TGTGCCAGCAGCAGCGGGGACAAATTCCCGTACGAGCAGTACTTC
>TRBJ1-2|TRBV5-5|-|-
CASSTGTSGYTF
TGTGCCAGCAGCACCGGGACAAGTGGCTACACCTTC
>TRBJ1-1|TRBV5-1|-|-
CASLPRGGPGEGTEAFF
TGCGCCAGCCTACCCCGGGGGGGGCCCGGCGAGGGCACTGAAGCTTTCTTT
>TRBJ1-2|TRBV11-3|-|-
CASSLVGLQGGYTF
TGTGCCAGCAGCTTAGTGGGCCTTCAGGGTGGCTACACCTTC
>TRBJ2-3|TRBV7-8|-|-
CASRLVRYRDFSPNTQYF
TGTGCCAGCAGACTCGTTAGATACCGGGACTTCTCCCCAAATACGCAGTATTTT
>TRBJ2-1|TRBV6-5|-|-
CASSYSAVFNEQFF
TGTGCCAGCAGTTACTCAGCTGTTTTCAATGAGCAGTTCTTC
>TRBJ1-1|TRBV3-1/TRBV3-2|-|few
CASSQELVVKIEAFF
TGTGCCAGCAGCCAAGAATTAGTCGTAAAGATTGAAGCTTTCTTT
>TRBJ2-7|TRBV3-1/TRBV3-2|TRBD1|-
CASSQETGAYEQYF
TGTGCCAGCAGCCAAGAGACAGGGGCGTACGAGCAGTACTTC
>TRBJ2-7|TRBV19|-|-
CASSPGNHGGYEQYF
TGTGCCAGTAGTCCGGGAAATCACGGAGGCTACGAGCAGTACTTC
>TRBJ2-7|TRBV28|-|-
CASSSPYLMGAVFDEQYF
TGTGCCAGCAGTTCCCCATACCTTATGGGGGCTGTCTTCGACGAGCAGTACTTC
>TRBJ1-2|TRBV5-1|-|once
CASSSTTGANYGYTF
TGCGCCAGCAGCTCAACCACGGGTGCAAACTATGGCTACACCTTC
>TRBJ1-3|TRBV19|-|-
CASSLLSGNTIYF
TGTGCCAGTAGTCTTCTCTCTGGAAACACCATATATTTT
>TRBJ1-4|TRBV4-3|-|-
CASSQDLSGNRDGLFF
TGCGCCAGCAGCCAAGATCTGTCAGGGAATAGGGATGGACTGTTTTTT
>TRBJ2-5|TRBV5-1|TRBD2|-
CASSLSGGAQETQYF
TGCGCCAGCAGCTTGAGCGGGGGGGCCCAAGAGACCCAGTACTTC